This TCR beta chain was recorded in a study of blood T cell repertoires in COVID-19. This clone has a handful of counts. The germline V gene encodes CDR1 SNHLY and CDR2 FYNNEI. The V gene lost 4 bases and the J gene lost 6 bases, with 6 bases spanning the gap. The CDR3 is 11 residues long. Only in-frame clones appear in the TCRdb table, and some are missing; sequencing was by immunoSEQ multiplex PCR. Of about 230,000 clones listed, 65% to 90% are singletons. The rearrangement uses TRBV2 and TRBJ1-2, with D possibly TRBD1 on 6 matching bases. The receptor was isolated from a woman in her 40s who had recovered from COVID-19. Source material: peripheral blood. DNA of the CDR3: TGTGCCAGCAGTGGGACAGATGGCTACACCTTC. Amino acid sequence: CASSGTDGYTF.